The present TCR beta chain was sequenced within a study of shared clonotypes between healthy human individuals. Findings of the study overall: In general, naive subsets displayed greater estimated richness than memory subsets did. Donors were few, which limited the genetic and exposure-history diversity represented.

Comment on this clone: As yet, its antigen is unknown.

Terminally differentiated effector memory CD45RA+ cells were left out of the naive CD8 fraction, which was CD45RO-negative and positively selected for CCR7. The study drew its donors from healthy HIV-negative adults without recent acute infections or vaccinations. V lost 6 bases to trimming and J lost 3 bases, with 15 bases between them. Germline V lookup: CDR1 LNHDA, CDR2 SQIVND (reference sequence). The CDR3 covers 15 residues. Several immunoSEQ 96-well plates shared each subset's DNA, each plate a replicate. The repertoire was sequenced with immunoSEQ multiplex PCR; TCRdb's copy has only in-frame clones and lacks some. This repertoire shows some 2,100,000 clones, approximately 94% found once; its top ten account for about 1.5%.

The chain links TRBV19 to TRBJ2-1; D unresolved. This TCR was recovered from a man younger than 35 in good health. Some clones in this sample may be carry-over from other donors' samples. Sequenced: naive CD8+ T cells from PBMCs. The CDR3, as DNA: TGTGCCAGTAGACCGAGGCCGGCTCTCTACAATGAGCAGTTCTTC. It is translated as CASRPRPALYNEQFF. Filled out from reference TRBV19 and TRBJ2-1, the complete variable domain reads DGGITQSPKYLFRKEGQNVTLSCEQNLNHDAMYWYRQDPGQGLRLIYYSQIVNDFQKGDIAEGYSVSREKKESFPLTVTSAQKNPTAFYLCASRPRPALYNEQFFGPGTRLTVL.